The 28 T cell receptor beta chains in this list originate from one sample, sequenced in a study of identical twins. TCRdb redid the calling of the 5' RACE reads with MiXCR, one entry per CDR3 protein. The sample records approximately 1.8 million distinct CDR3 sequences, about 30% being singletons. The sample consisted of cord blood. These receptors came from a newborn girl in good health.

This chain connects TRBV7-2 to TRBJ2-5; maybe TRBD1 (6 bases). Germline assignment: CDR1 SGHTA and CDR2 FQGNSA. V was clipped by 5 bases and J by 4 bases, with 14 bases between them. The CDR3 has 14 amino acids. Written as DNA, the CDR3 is TGTGCCAGCAGCCGGGACAATGGGGGAGAGACCCAGTACTTC. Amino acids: CASSRDNGGETQYF.

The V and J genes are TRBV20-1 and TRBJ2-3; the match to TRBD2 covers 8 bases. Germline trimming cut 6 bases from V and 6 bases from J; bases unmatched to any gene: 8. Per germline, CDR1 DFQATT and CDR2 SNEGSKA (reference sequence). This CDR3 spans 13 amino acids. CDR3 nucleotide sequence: TGCAGTGCACATCCGGGGGGGGCCGATACGCAGTATTTT. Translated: CSAHPGGADTQYF.

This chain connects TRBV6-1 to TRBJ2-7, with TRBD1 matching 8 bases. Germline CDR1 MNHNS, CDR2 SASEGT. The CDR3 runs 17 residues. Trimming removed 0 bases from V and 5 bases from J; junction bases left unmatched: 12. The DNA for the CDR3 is TGTGCCAGCAGTGAAGCGATACTCCGGGACAGGCTGAACGAGCAGTACTTC. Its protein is CASSEAILRDRLNEQYF.

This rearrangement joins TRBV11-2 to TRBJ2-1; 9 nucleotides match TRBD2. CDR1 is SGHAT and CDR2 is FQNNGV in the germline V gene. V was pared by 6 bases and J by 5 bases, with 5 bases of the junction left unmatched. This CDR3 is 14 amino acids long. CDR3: CASRQAGGNNEQFF. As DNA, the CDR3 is TGTGCCAGCAGGCAGGCGGGGGGGAACAATGAGCAGTTCTTC.

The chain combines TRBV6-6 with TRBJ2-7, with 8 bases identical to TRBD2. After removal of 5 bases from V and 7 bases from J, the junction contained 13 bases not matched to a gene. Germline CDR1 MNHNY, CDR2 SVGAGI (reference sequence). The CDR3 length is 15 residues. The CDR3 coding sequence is TGTGCCAGCAGTCCCCCTCAGCGGGAGCGCAATGAGCAGTACTTC. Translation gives CASSPPQRERNEQYF.

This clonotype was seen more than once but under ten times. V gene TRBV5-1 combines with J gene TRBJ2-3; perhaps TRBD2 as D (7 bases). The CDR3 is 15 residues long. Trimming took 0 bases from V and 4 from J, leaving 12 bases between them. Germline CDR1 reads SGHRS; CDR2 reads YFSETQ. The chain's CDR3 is CASSLEVGGPDTQYF. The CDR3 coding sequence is TGCGCCAGCAGCTTGGAAGTGGGGGGGCCAGATACGCAGTATTTT.

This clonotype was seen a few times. CDR3 protein: CAISASGSSTDTQYF. CDR3 in DNA: TGTGCCATCAGCGCTAGCGGGTCCAGCACAGATACGCAGTATTTT. V usage is TRBV10-3 and J usage is TRBJ2-3, with 8 bases that match TRBD2. Germline V lookup: CDR1 ENHRY, CDR2 SYGVKD. This CDR3 is 15 amino acids long. V shed 6 bases, J shed 0 bases, and the junction held 5 bases outside the gene matches.

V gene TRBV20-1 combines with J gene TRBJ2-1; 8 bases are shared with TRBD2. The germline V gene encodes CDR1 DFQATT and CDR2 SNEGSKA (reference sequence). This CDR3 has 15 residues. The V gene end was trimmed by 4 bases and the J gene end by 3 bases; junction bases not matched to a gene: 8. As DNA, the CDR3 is TGCAGTGCTAAGAAGGGACTAGAGAGCTACAATGAGCAGTTCTTC. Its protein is CSAKKGLESYNEQFF.

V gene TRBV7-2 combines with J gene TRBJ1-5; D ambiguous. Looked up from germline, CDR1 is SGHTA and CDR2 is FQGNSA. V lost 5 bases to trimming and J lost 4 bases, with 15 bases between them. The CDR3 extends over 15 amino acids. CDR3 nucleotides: TGTGCCAGCAGCCCGACGGTAGGTGGGAATCAGCCCCAGCATTTT. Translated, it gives CASSPTVGGNQPQHF. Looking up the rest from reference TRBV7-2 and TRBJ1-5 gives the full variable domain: GAGVSQSPSNKVTEKGKDVELRCDPISGHTALYWYRQSLGQGLEFLIYFQGNSAPDKSGLPSDRFSAERTGGSVSTLTIQRTQQEDSAVYLCASSPTVGGNQPQHFGDGTRLSIL.

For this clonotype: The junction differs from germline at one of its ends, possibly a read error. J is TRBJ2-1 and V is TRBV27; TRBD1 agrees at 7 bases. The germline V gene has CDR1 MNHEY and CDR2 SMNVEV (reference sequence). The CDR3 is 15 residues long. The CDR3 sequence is CASSSPTGPYNERFF. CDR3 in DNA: TGTGCCAGCAGTTCACCGACAGGGCCGTACAATGAGCGGTTCTTC.

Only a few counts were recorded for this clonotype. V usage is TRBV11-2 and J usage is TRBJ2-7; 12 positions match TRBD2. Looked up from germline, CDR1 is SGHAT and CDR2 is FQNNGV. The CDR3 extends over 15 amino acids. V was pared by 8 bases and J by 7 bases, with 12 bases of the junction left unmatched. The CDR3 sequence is CASSRTSGAYNEQYF. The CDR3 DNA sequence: TGTGCCAGCTCAAGGACTAGCGGGGCATACAATGAGCAGTACTTC.

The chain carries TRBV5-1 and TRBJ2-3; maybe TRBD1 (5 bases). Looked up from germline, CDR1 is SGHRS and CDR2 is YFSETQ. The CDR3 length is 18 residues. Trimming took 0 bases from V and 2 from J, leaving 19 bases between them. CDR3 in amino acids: CASSLEGSASRVTDTQYF. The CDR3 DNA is TGCGCCAGCAGCTTGGAGGGGTCTGCTAGTAGGGTCACAGATACGCAGTATTTT. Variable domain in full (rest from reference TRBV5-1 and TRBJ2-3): KAGVTQTPRYLIKTRGQQVTLSCSPISGHRSVSWYQQTPGQGLQFLFEYFSETQRNKGNFPGRFSGRQFSNSRSEMNVSTLELGDSALYLCASSLEGSASRVTDTQYFGPGTRLTVL.

CDR3 sequence: CASSESRADYGYTF. The CDR3 DNA follows: TGTGCCAGCAGTGAATCAAGGGCAGACTATGGCTACACCTTC. V usage is TRBV25-1 and J usage is TRBJ1-2; no clear D gene. Germline V CDR1 and CDR2: MGHDK, SYGVNS. The CDR3 extends over 14 amino acids. Trimming left V 1 base short and J 3 bases short, with 9 bases between.

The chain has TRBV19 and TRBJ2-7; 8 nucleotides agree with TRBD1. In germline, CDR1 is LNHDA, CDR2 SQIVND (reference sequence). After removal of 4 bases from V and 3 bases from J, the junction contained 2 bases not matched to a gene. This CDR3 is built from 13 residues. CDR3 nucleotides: TGTGCCAGTAGTACCGGGACAGGCTACGAGCAGTACTTC. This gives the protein CASSTGTGYEQYF.

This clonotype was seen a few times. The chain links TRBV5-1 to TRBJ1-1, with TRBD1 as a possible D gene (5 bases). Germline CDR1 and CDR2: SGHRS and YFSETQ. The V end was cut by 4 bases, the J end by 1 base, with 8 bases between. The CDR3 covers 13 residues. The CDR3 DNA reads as TGCGCCAGCAGCGGGGGACGGAACACTGAAGCTTTCTTT. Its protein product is CASSGGRNTEAFF.

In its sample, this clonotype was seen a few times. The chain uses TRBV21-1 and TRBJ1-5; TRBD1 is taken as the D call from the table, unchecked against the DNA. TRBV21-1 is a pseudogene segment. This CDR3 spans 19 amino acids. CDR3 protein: CASSKVPPWGSRSNQPQHF. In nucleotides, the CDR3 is TGTGCCAGCAGCAAAGTTCCCCCGTGGGGCAGTAGGAGCAATCAGCCCCAGCATTTT.

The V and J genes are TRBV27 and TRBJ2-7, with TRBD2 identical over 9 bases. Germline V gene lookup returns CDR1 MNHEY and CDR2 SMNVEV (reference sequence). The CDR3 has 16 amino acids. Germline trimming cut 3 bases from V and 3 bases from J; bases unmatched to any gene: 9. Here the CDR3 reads CASSFRGLADYYEQYF. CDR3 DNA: TGTGCCAGCAGTTTCCGGGGACTAGCAGATTACTACGAGCAGTACTTC.

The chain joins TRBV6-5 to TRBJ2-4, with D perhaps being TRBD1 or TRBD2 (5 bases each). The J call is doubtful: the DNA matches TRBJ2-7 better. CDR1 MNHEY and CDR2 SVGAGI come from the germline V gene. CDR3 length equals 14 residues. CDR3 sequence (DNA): TGTGCCAGCACCCTGGGGACGCTCGACTACGAGCAGTACTTC. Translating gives CASTLGTLDYEQYF.

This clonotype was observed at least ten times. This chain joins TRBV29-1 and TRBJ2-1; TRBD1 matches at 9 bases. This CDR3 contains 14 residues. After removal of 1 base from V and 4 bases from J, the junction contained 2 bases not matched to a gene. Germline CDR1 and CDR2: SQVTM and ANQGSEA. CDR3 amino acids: CSVEGDRAYNEQFF. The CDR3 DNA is TGCAGCGTTGAAGGGGACAGGGCTTACAATGAGCAGTTCTTC.

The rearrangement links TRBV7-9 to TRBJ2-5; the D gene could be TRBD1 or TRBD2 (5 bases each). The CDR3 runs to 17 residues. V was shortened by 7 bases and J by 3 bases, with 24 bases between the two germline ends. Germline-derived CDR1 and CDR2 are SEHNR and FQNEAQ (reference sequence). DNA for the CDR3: TGTGCCAGCACCTCATCCATCGTCCGGGACGTCGAAGAGACCCAGTACTTC. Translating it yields CASTSSIVRDVEETQYF.

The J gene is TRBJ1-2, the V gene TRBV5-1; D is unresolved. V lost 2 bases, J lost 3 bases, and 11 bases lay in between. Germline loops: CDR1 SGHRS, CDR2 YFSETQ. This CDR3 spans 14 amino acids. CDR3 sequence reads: CASSLSGGHYGYTF. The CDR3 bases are TGCGCCAGCAGCTTAAGCGGAGGGCACTATGGCTACACCTTC.

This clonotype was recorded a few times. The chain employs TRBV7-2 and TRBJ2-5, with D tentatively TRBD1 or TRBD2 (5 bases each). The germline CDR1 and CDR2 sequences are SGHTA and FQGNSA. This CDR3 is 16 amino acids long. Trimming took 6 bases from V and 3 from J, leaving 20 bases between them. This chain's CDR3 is CASSRRKGLGEETQYF. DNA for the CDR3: TGTGCCAGCAGTCGAAGAAAGGGGTTGGGGGAAGAGACCCAGTACTTC.

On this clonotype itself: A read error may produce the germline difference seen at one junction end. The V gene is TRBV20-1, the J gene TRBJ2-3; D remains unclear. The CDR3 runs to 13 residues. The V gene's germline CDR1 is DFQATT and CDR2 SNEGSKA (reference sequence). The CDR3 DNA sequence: TGCAGTGCTCCCGGCCACAGCACAGATACGCAGAATTTT. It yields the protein CSAPGHSTDTQNF.

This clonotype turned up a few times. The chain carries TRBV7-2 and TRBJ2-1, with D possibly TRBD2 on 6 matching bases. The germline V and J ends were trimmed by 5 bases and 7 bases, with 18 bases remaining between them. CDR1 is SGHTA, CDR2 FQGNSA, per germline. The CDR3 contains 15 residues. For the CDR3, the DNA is TGTGCCAGCAGCCCCTTAGGGACTTCTCTTAATGAGCAGTTCTTC. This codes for CASSPLGTSLNEQFF.

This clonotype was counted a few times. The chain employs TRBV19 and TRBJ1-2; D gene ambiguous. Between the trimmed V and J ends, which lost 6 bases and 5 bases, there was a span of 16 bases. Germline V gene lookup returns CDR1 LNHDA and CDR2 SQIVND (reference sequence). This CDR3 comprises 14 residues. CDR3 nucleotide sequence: TGTGCCAGTAGCTACCATCCGGGTTGGTATGGCTACACCTTC. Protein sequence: CASSYHPGWYGYTF.

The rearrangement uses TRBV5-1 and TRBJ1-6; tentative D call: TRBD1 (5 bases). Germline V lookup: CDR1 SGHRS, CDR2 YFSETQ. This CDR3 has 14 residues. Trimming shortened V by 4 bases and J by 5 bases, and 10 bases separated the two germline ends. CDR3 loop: CASSLQENNSPLHF. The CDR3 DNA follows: TGCGCCAGCAGCCTACAGGAAAATAATTCACCCCTCCACTTT.

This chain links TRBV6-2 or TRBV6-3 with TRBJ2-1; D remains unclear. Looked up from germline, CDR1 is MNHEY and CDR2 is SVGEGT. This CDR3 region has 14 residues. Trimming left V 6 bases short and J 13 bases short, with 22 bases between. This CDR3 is CASRATLVGETQFF. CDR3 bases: TGTGCCAGCAGGGCAACGCTAGTAGGAGAGACCCAGTTCTTC.

This CDR3 is CASSQGELFSTDTQYF. Written as DNA, the CDR3 is TGCGCCAGCAGCCAAGGGGAGCTATTCAGCACAGATACGCAGTATTTT. The chain recombines TRBV4-1 with TRBJ2-3; tentative D call: TRBD2 (5 bases). The CDR3 is 16 residues long. The V end lost 1 base, the J end lost 0 bases, and 11 bases lay between the germline ends. Germline V lookup: CDR1 MGHRA, CDR2 YSYEKL.